Below, one TCR beta chain is given with its context. The data were obtained in a study of blood T cell repertoires in COVID-19. Study context: Samples representing acute and convalescent COVID-19 were sourced from the United States, Italy and Spain.

CDR1 is GTSNPN and CDR2 is SVGIG in the germline V gene (reference sequence). The ends were cut back, 3 bases at V and 3 bases at J, with 17 bases in the middle. This CDR3 is 16 amino acids long. Participants were placed into cohorts based on the clinical history they reported. The recovered donors of Cohort 3 showed two negative PCRs, clearance, or symptom resolution. Sequencing used immunoSEQ multiplex PCR; TCRdb keeps in-frame clones, though not all of them. The sample lists around 220,000 clones, roughly 84% occurring once. The receptor's source is a woman in her 40s who had recovered from COVID-19. Source material: PBMCs or T cells enriched from blood (not recorded which). The gene calls are TRBV30 and TRBJ2-2; possible D gene TRBD1, 6 bases. The CDR3 here is CAWRSTGIVYTGELFF. The CDR3 DNA is TGTGCCTGGAGGTCGACAGGCATAGTGTACACCGGGGAGCTGTTTTTT.